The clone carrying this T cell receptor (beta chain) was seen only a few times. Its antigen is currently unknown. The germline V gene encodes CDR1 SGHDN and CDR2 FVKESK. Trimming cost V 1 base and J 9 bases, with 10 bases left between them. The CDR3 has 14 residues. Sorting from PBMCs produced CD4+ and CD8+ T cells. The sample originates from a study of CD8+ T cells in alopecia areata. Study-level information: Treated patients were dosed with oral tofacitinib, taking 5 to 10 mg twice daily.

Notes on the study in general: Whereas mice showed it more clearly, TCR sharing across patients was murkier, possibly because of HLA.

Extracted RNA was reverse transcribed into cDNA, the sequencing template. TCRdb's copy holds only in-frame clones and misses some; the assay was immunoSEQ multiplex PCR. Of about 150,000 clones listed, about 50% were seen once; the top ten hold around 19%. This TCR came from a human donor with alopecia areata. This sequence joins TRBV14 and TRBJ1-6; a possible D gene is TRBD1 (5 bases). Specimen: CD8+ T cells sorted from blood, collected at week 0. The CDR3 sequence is CASSQAQQGSPLHF. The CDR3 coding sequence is TGTGCCAGCAGCCAAGCTCAGCAGGGTTCACCCCTCCACTTT. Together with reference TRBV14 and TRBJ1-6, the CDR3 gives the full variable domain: EAGVTQFPSHSVIEKGQTVTLRCDPISGHDNLYWYRRVMGKEIKFLLHFVKESKQDESGMPNNRFLAERTGGTYSTLKVQPAELEDSGVYFCASSQAQQGSPLHFGNGTRLTVT.